Listed below are T cell receptor beta chains from one sample, sequenced in a study of somatic mutations in cytotoxic T cells in rheumatoid arthritis. Profiled with immunoSEQ multiplex PCR; TCRdb holds only in-frame clones, not every one. Of approximately 4,200 clones in the sample, approximately 90% are singletons; the top ten hold 25% to 30%. Sequenced: CD8+ T cells sorted from blood. These receptors were collected from a woman aged 70 to 79 with rheumatoid arthritis. The CDR3 runs from the conserved cysteine through the conserved F or W. A D gene is named only where the DNA matches it firmly. Some rows have no size entry. The others give once, few or many, or a class for an expanded clone.

size,V,D,J,CDR3,DNA
few,TRBV6-5,-,TRBJ2-1,CASSLRGAYNEQFF,TGTGCCAGCAGTCTCCGGGGGGCTTACAATGAGCAGTTCTTC
few,TRBV9,-,TRBJ2-1,CASSVSGVDEQFF,TGTGCCAGCAGCGTATCCGGGGTTGATGAGCAGTTCTTC
large,TRBV6-1,TRBD2,TRBJ2-1,CASTGTSLNEQFF,TGTGCCAGCACCGGGACTAGTCTGAATGAGCAGTTCTTC
-,TRBV5-6,TRBD1,TRBJ2-7,CASSQLDRDYEQYF,TGTGCCAGCAGCCAACTGGACAGGGACTACGAGCAGTACTTC
-,TRBV5-1,-,TRBJ2-1,CASSLNPTSSYNEQFF,TGCGCCAGCAGCTTGAACCCGACAAGCTCCTACAATGAGCAGTTCTTC
-,TRBV7-6,-,TRBJ1-4,CASSFREGGEKLFF,TGTGCCAGCAGCTTCCGAGAGGGTGGAGAAAAACTGTTTTTT
-,TRBV5-6,-,TRBJ2-7,CASSFWRQSSYEQYF,TGTGCCAGCAGCTTTTGGAGACAGAGCTCCTACGAGCAGTACTTC
-,TRBV19,TRBD2,TRBJ2-3,CASSLASGGLTDTQYF,TGTGCCAGTAGCCTCGCGAGCGGGGGGCTCACAGATACGCAGTATTTT
-,TRBV7-8,TRBD1,TRBJ2-2,CASSLGPRQGSTGELFF,TGTGCCAGCAGCTTAGGGCCGAGACAGGGTAGCACCGGGGAGCTGTTTTTT
few,TRBV4-1,TRBD2,TRBJ2-1,CASSPHASGAYNEQFF,TGCGCCAGCAGCCCCCACGCTAGCGGGGCATACAATGAGCAGTTCTTC
-,TRBV19,-,TRBJ2-1,CASSIAGDEQFF,TGTGCCAGTAGTATAGCAGGGGATGAGCAGTTCTTC
-,TRBV2,-,TRBJ2-3,CASTGYTQYF,TGTGCCAGCACCGGGTATACGCAGTATTTT
-,TRBV12-5,-,TRBJ2-3,CASGLGGNTDTQYF,TGTGCTAGTGGTTTGGGGGGCAACACAGATACGCAGTATTTT
once,TRBV28,-,TRBJ2-7,CASSTGSYEQYF,TGTGCCAGCAGTACAGGCTCCTACGAGCAGTACTTC
-,TRBV6-5,TRBD1,TRBJ1-1,CASSFSGTGTTEAFF,TGTGCCAGCAGTTTTTCCGGGACAGGGACGACTGAAGCTTTCTTT
once,TRBV7-9,-,TRBJ2-5,CASRIAEETQYF,TGTGCCAGCAGAATAGCGGAAGAGACCCAGTACTTC
-,TRBV11-2,TRBD1,TRBJ2-7,CASSSTGGPTYEQYF,TGTGCCAGCAGCTCGACAGGGGGCCCGACCTACGAGCAGTACTTC
-,TRBV6-5,TRBD2,TRBJ2-1,CASSYIAGAYNEQFF,TGTGCCAGCAGTTACATAGCGGGGGCATACAATGAGCAGTTCTTC
-,TRBV6-5,-,TRBJ2-2,CASNGDTGELFF,TGTGCCAGCAACGGAGACACCGGGGAGCTGTTTTTT
once,TRBV21-1,-,TRBJ2-4,CASRPGGLLSKNIQYF,TGTGCCAGCAGACCAGGGGGCTTACTCTCCAAAAACATTCAGTACTTC
-,TRBV28,TRBD1,TRBJ2-3,CASSLLGTGYPDTQYF,TGTGCCAGCAGTTTATTGGGGACAGGGTACCCAGATACGCAGTATTTT
-,TRBV6-1,TRBD1,TRBJ2-7,CASTGTGLYEQYF,TGTGCCAGCACCGGGACAGGACTATACGAGCAGTACTTC
-,TRBV5-1,TRBD1,TRBJ2-1,CASSLDRDSSYNEQFF,TGCGCCAGCAGCTTGGATAGGGACAGCTCCTACAATGAGCAGTTCTTC
-,TRBV4-1,TRBD2,TRBJ2-1,CASSQALADYNEQFF,TGCGCCAGCAGCCAAGCACTAGCGGACTACAATGAGCAGTTCTTC
-,TRBV7-2,-,TRBJ1-4,CASSFEGTLNEKLFF,TGTGCCAGCAGCTTCGAAGGGACATTAAATGAAAAACTGTTTTTT
-,TRBV9,-,TRBJ1-5,CASSVDPGVGNQPQHF,TGTGCCAGCAGCGTAGATCCGGGGGTTGGGAATCAGCCCCAGCATTTT
once,TRBV13,TRBD1,TRBJ2-1,CASSSGQNNEQFF,TGTGCCAGCAGCTCGGGACAGAACAATGAGCAGTTCTTC
-,TRBV28,-,TRBJ2-3,CASTPPRGTQYF,TGTGCCAGCACCCCGCCCCGGGGTACGCAGTATTTT
-,TRBV4-1,-,TRBJ2-7,CASSQERPITGITYEQYF,TGCGCCAGCAGCCAAGAGCGGCCAATTACAGGGATAACCTACGAGCAGTACTTC
-,TRBV27,TRBD1,TRBJ2-1,CASSLVPTGEEQFF,TGTGCCAGCAGTTTGGTCCCCACAGGGGAAGAGCAGTTCTTC
once,TRBV7-8,TRBD1,TRBJ1-2,CASSLSRDRGDGYTF,TGTGCCAGCAGCCTGTCCCGGGACAGGGGAGATGGCTACACCTTC
-,TRBV7-6,-,TRBJ1-5,CASSEGGSPGPQHF,TGTGCCAGCAGCGAAGGTGGGAGCCCAGGGCCCCAGCATTTT
-,TRBV4-1,TRBD1,TRBJ1-6,CASSPLPGTGRFNSPLHF,TGCGCCAGCAGCCCTCTCCCAGGGACAGGGCGTTTTAATTCACCCCTCCACTTT